This TCR beta chain was identified during a study of T-cell memory formation after mild COVID-19. Whole-study findings and limits: Clones that contracted clustered mainly in CM and EM if CD4+ and in EMRA if CD8+. Still unconfirmed is whether the second-wave clones peaking on day 37 recognized SARS-CoV-2.

TCRdb ran MiXCR on the 5' RACE reads and lists one entry per CDR3 protein. The table records approximately 350,000 distinct CDR3 sequences, under 15% of them present only once. This clonotype was seen just once. Antigen specificity is unknown. Germline-derived CDR1 and CDR2 are SGHRS and YFSETQ. With 1 base removed from V and 3 bases from J, the gap between germline ends came to 14 bases. CDR3 length: 16 amino acids. This clonotype originated in a man younger than 35 who had mild COVID-19 (a few samples of this study predate the infection). Cell type and time point are not known. Sequencing was performed on PBMCs or a T cell subset sorted from them (not recorded which). The gene calls are TRBV5-1 and TRBJ2-1; D gene ambiguous. The CDR3, as DNA: TGCGCCAGCAGCTTGAGAGGCTCGGGCCACTACAATGAGCAGTTCTTC. This translates into CASSLRGSGHYNEQFF.